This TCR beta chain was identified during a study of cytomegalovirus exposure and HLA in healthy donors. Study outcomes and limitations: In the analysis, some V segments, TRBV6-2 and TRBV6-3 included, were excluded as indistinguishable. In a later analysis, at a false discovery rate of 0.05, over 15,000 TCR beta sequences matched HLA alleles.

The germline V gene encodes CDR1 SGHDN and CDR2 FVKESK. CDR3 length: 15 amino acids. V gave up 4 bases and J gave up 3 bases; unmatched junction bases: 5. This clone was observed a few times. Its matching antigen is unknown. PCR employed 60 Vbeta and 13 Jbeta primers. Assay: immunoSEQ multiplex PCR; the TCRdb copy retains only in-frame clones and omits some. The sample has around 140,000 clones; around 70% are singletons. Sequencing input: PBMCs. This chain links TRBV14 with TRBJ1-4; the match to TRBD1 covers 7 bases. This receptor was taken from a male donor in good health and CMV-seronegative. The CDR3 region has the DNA TGTGCCAGCAGCCTTAACAGGGGTCCTAATGAAAAACTGTTTTTT. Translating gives CASSLNRGPNEKLFF.